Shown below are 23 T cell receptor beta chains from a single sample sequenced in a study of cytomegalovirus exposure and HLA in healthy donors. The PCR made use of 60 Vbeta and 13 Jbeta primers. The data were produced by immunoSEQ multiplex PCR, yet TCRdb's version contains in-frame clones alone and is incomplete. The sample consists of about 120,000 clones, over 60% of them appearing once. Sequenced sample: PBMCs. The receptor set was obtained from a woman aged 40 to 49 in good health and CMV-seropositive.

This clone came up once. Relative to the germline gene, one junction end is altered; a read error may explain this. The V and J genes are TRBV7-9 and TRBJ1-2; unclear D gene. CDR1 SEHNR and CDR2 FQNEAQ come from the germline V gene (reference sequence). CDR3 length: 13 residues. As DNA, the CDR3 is TGTGCCAGCAGCTCCTCTACTAACTATGGCTACCCCTTC. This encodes CASSSSTNYGYPF.

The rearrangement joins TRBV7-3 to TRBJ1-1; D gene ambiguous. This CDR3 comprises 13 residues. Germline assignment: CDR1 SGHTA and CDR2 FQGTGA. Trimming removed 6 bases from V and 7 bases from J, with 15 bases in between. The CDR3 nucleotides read TGTGCCAGCAGAAGGCACAGAGACCGTGAAGCTTTCTTT. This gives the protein CASRRHRDREAFF.

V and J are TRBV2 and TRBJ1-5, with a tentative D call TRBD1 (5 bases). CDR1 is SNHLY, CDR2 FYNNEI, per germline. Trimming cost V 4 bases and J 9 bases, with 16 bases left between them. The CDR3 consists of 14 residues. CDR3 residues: CASSVQEGKGPQHF. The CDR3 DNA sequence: TGTGCCAGCAGTGTCCAGGAGGGGAAGGGGCCCCAGCATTTT.

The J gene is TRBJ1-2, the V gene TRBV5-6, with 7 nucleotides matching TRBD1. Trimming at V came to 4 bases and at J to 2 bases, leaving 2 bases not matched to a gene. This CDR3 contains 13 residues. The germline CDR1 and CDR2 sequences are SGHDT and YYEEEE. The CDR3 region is CASSGRGNYGYTF. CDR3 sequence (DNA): TGTGCCAGCAGCGGCAGGGGGAACTATGGCTACACCTTC.

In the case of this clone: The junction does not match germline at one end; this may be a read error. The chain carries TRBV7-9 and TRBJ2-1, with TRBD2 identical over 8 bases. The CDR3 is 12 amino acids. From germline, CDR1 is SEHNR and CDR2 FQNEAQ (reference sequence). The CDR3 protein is CASSLEVSGVVF. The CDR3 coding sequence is TGTGCCAGCAGCTTAGAGGTTAGCGGGGTGGTCTTC.

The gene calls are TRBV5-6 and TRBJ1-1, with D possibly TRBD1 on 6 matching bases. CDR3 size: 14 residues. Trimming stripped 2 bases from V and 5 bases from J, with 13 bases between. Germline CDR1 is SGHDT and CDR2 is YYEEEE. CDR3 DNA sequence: TGTGCCAGCAGCTTTCAGGGGCTAGATACTGAAGCTTTCTTT. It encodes CASSFQGLDTEAFF.

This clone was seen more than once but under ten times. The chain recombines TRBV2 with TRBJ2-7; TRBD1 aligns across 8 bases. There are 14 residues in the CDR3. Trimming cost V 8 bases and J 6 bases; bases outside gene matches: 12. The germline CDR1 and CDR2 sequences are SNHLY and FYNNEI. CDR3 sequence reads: CASAETGVSSEQYF. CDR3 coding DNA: TGTGCCAGCGCAGAGACAGGGGTGTCTTCCGAGCAGTACTTC.

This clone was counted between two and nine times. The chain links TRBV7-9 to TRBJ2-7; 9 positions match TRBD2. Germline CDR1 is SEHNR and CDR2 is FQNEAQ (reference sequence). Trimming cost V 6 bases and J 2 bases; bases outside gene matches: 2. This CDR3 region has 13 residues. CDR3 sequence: CASRRGGAYEQYF. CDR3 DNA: TGTGCCAGCAGGCGGGGGGGGGCCTACGAGCAGTACTTC.

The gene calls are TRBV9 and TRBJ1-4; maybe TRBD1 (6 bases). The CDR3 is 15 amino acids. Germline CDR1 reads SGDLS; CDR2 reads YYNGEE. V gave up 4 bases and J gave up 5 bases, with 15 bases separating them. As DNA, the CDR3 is TGTGCCAGCAGCCTAAAGAGTCAGGGGAATGAAAAACTGTTTTTT. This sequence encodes CASSLKSQGNEKLFF.

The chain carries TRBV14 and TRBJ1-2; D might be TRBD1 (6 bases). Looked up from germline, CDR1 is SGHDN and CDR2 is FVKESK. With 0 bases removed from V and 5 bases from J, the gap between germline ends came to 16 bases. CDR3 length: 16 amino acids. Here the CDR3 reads CASSQDSNRAAYGYTF. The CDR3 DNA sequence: TGTGCCAGCAGCCAAGACTCAAACAGGGCCGCGTATGGCTACACCTTC.

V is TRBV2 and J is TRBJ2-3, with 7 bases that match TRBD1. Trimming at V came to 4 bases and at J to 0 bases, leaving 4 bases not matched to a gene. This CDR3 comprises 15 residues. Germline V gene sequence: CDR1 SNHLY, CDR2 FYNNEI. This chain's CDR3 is CASSGQGPSTDTQYF. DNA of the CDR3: TGTGCCAGCAGTGGACAGGGCCCTAGCACAGATACGCAGTATTTT.

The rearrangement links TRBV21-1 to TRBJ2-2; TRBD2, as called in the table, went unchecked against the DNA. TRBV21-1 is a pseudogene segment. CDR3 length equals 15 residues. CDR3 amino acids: CASSKEISGGGELFF. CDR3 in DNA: TGTGCCAGCAGCAAAGAAATAAGCGGCGGCGGGGAGCTGTTTTTT.

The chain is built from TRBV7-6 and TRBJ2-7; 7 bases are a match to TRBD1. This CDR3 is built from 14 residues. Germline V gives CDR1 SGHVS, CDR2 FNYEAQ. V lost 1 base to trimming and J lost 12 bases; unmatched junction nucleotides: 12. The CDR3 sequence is CASSLDPADRSTYF. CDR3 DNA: TGTGCCAGCAGCTTAGATCCTGCGGACAGGAGCACGTACTTC. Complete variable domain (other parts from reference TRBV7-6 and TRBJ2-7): GAGVSQSPRYKVTKRGQDVALRCDPISGHVSLYWYRQALGQGPEFLTYFNYEAQQDKSGLPNDRFSAERPEGSISTLTIQRTEQRDSAMYRCASSLDPADRSTYFGPGTRLTVT.

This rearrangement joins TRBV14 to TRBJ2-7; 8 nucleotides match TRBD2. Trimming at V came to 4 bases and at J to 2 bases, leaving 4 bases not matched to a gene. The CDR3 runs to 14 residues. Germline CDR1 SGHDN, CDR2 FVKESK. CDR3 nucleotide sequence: TGTGCCAGCAGCCCCGGGACTAGACCCTACGAGCAGTACTTC. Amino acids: CASSPGTRPYEQYF.

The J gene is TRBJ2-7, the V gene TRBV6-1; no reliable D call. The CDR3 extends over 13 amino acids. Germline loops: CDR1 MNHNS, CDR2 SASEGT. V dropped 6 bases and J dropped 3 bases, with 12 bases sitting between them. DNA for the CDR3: TGTGCCAGCAGGGCAGAGGTTGGCTACGAGCAGTACTTC. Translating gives CASRAEVGYEQYF.

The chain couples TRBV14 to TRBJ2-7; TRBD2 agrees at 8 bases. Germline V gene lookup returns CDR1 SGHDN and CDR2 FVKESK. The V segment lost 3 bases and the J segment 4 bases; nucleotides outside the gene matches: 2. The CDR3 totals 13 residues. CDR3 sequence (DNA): TGTGCCAGCAGCCATAGCGGGGTTTACGAGCAGTACTTC. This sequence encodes CASSHSGVYEQYF.

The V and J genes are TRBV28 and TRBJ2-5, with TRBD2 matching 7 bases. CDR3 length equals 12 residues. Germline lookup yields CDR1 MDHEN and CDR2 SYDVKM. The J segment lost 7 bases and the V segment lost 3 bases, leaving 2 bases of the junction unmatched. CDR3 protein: CASSFLAATQYF. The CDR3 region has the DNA TGTGCCAGCAGTTTCCTAGCGGCGACCCAGTACTTC.

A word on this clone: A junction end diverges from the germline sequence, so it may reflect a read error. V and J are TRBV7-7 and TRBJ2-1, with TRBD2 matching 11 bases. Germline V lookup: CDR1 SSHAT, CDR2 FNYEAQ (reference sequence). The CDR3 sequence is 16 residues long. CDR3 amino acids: CASSQTGTSGYNEQFF. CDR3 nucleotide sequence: TGTGCTAGCAGCCAAACCGGGACTAGCGGATACAATGAGCAGTTCTTC.

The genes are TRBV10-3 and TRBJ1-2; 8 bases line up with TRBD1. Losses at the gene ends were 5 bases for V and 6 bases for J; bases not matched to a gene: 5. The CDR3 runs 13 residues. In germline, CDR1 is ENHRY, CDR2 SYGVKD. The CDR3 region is CAISRRGQDGYTF. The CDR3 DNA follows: TGTGCCATCAGTCGCAGGGGGCAAGATGGCTACACCTTC.

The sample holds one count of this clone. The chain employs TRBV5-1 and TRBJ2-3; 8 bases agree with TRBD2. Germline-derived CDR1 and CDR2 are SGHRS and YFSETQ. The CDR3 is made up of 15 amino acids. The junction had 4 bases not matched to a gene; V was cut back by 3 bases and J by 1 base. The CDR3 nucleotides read TGCGCCAGCAGCTACCTAGCGGGCCGCACAGATACGCAGTATTTT. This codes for CASSYLAGRTDTQYF. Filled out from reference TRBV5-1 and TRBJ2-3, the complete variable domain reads KAGVTQTPRYLIKTRGQQVTLSCSPISGHRSVSWYQQTPGQGLQFLFEYFSETQRNKGNFPGRFSGRQFSNSRSEMNVSTLELGDSALYLCASSYLAGRTDTQYFGPGTRLTVL.

The DNA of the CDR3 is TGTGCCAGCAGTCCGGGACAGGGGGCCGGTTGGGCTTTCTTT. Translating gives CASSPGQGAGWAFF. V is TRBV6-4 and J is TRBJ1-1, with 12 bases matching TRBD1. Germline-derived CDR1 and CDR2 are MRHNA and SNTAGT. CDR3 length: 14 residues. V lost 5 bases, J lost 11 bases, and 9 bases stayed unmatched.

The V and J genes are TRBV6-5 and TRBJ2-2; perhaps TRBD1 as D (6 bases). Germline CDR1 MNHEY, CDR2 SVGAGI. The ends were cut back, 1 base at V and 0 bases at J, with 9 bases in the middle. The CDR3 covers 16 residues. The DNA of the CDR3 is TGTGCCAGCAGTTACTTGGGGGCCGCGAACACCGGGGAGCTGTTTTTT. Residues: CASSYLGAANTGELFF.

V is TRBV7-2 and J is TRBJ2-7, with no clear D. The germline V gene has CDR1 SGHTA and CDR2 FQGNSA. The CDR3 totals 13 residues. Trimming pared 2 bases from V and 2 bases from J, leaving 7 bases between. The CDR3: CASSLLIAYEQYF. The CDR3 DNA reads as TGTGCCAGCAGCTTACTGATAGCCTACGAGCAGTACTTC. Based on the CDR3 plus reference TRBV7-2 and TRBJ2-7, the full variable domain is GAGVSQSPSNKVTEKGKDVELRCDPISGHTALYWYRQSLGQGLEFLIYFQGNSAPDKSGLPSDRFSAERTGGSVSTLTIQRTQQEDSAVYLCASSLLIAYEQYFGPGTRLTVT.